The next 14 T cell receptor beta chains were all read from a single sample in a study of CD8 T cells in ankylosing spondylitis. Each CDR3 protein gets one entry after TCRdb re-called the 5' RACE reads with MiXCR. This sample carries about 140,000 distinct CDR3 sequences, around a third of them seen once, and the ten largest clones take 4.5% to 6%. The source material was synovial fluid, either unsorted or a sorted T cell fraction (not recorded which). Receptors were obtained from a male donor with ankylosing spondylitis.

This clonotype was observed a handful of times. The chain uses TRBV20-1 and TRBJ1-2; TRBD1 agrees at 10 bases. The trim removed 5 bases at V and 9 bases at J, leaving 9 bases unmatched. Germline-derived CDR1 and CDR2 are DFQATT and SNEGSKA (reference sequence). The CDR3 sequence is 13 residues long. The CDR3 spells CSAVYRDRGSYTF. In DNA form, the CDR3 reads TGCAGTGCTGTTTACCGGGACAGGGGTAGCTACACCTTC.

This clonotype was seen just once. This chain links TRBV20-1 with TRBJ2-1; TRBD2 is a possible D gene (6 bases). The germline gives CDR1 DFQATT, CDR2 SNEGSKA (reference sequence). V lost 5 bases and J lost 7, with 21 bases in between. The CDR3 is 15 residues long. This chain's CDR3 is CSASTALGGLNEQFF. DNA of the CDR3: TGCAGTGCTTCAACAGCTTTGGGGGGTTTGAATGAGCAGTTCTTC.

The rearrangement uses TRBV18 and TRBJ2-1, with D uncertain. CDR3 length: 12 residues. Germline lookup yields CDR1 KGHSH and CDR2 LQKENI. Trimming cost V 2 bases and J 7 bases, with 6 bases left between them. Written as DNA, the CDR3 is TGTGCCAGCTCACCAGGAACAAATGAGCAGTTCTTC. Translated: CASSPGTNEQFF.

This clonotype was detected many times. The chain links TRBV6-5 to TRBJ2-7; unclear D gene. Germline-derived CDR1 and CDR2 are MNHEY and SVGAGI. The V end was cut by 0 bases, the J end by 2 bases, with 5 bases between. The CDR3 consists of 13 residues. This chain's CDR3 is CASSYSPTYEQYF. DNA for the CDR3: TGTGCCAGCAGTTACTCACCGACCTACGAGCAGTACTTC.

This clonotype was counted a few times. The V gene is TRBV29-1, the J gene TRBJ2-1, with 9 bases lining up with TRBD2. There are 14 residues in the CDR3. Germline V CDR1 and CDR2: SQVTM, ANQGSEA. J lost 0 bases, V lost 4 bases, and 1 base had no gene match. This CDR3 is CSVGRGGSYNEQFF. The CDR3 nucleotides are TGCAGCGTTGGGCGGGGGGGCTCCTACAATGAGCAGTTCTTC.

V and J are TRBV20-1 and TRBJ2-5; 8 bases fit TRBD1. V gave up 0 bases and J gave up 2 bases; unmatched junction bases: 5. Germline-derived CDR1 and CDR2 are DFQATT and SNEGSKA (reference sequence). The CDR3 length is 15 residues. CDR3 amino acids: CSARDGQGRQETQYF. In DNA form, the CDR3 reads TGCAGTGCTAGAGATGGACAGGGAAGGCAAGAGACCCAGTACTTC.

The genes are TRBV7-8 and TRBJ1-5; tentatively, D is TRBD1 (5 bases). Germline CDR1 and CDR2: SGHVS and FQNEAQ. The V end lost 1 base, the J end lost 6 bases, and 16 bases lay between the germline ends. The CDR3 extends over 16 amino acids. The CDR3 DNA follows: TGTGCCAGCAGCTTAGGCCTTACAGGTGCGAGTCAGCCCCAGCATTTT. It codes for CASSLGLTGASQPQHF.

V usage is TRBV7-6 and J usage is TRBJ2-1; tentative D call: TRBD2 (5 bases). The V and J ends lost 2 bases and 6 bases respectively, with 14 bases between them. The V gene's germline CDR1 is SGHVS and CDR2 FNYEAQ. The length of the CDR3 is 15 residues. The CDR3 loop reads CASSLSHGMGNEQFF. CDR3 bases: TGTGCCAGCAGCTTATCCCACGGGATGGGCAATGAGCAGTTCTTC.

The chain recombines TRBV5-1 with TRBJ1-1, with 9 bases fitting TRBD1. The V gene's germline CDR1 is SGHRS and CDR2 YFSETQ. Trimming at V came to 0 bases and at J to 2 bases, leaving 11 bases not matched to a gene. This CDR3 spans 18 amino acids. CDR3 residues: CASSLVQTGGSGNTEAFF. The CDR3, as DNA: TGCGCCAGCAGCTTGGTTCAGACAGGGGGATCTGGAAACACTGAAGCTTTCTTT.

The chain is built from TRBV20-1 and TRBJ1-2; possibly TRBD1 for D (5 bases). There are 13 residues in the CDR3. The V gene lost 6 bases and the J gene lost 7 bases, with 18 bases spanning the gap. Germline V CDR1 and CDR2: DFQATT, SNEGSKA (reference sequence). The CDR3 coding sequence is TGCAGTGCCCCTACAGGAGATTGGGGTGGCTACACCTTC. Its protein is CSAPTGDWGGYTF.

The chain links TRBV6-5 to TRBJ1-2, with D hard to call. V was cut by 2 bases and J by 0 bases, with 4 bases left in between. Germline CDR1 reads MNHEY; CDR2 reads SVGAGI. This CDR3 comprises 13 residues. The CDR3 loop reads CASSYKSNYGYTF. The CDR3 DNA reads as TGTGCCAGCAGTTACAAGTCTAACTATGGCTACACCTTC.

This clonotype was observed a handful of times. The chain joins TRBV7-2 to TRBJ1-1, with D perhaps TRBD1 (5 bases). Germline V CDR1 and CDR2: SGHTA, FQGNSA. V was shortened by 5 bases and J by 6 bases, with 13 bases between the two germline ends. The CDR3 is 13 residues long. In DNA form, the CDR3 reads TGTGCCAGCAGCCTGATTACAGGTGCTGAAGCTTTCTTT. Amino acids: CASSLITGAEAFF.

The chain carries TRBV7-2 and TRBJ2-7; D is ambiguous. The CDR3 runs 14 residues. Germline V lookup: CDR1 SGHTA, CDR2 FQGNSA. The chain's CDR3 is CAHSLQTSSYEQYF. The CDR3 DNA is TGTGCTCACAGCTTACAGACAAGTTCCTACGAGCAGTACTTC.

The chain joins TRBV28 to TRBJ1-5; possible D gene TRBD1, 6 bases. The CDR3 runs to 16 residues. Trimming stripped 7 bases from V and 9 bases from J, with 25 bases between. CDR1 and CDR2 from the germline V gene are MDHEN and SYDVKM. CDR3 bases: TGTGCCAGCACGACGGGACAATCGCTTGTATTTGGGCCCCAGCATTTT. It specifies CASTTGQSLVFGPQHF. Based on the CDR3 plus reference TRBV28 and TRBJ1-5, the full variable domain is DVKVTQSSRYLVKRTGEKVFLECVQDMDHENMFWYRQDPGLGLRLIYFSYDVKMKEKGDIPEGYSVSREKKERFSLILESASTNQTSMYLCASTTGQSLVFGPQHFGDGTRLSIL.